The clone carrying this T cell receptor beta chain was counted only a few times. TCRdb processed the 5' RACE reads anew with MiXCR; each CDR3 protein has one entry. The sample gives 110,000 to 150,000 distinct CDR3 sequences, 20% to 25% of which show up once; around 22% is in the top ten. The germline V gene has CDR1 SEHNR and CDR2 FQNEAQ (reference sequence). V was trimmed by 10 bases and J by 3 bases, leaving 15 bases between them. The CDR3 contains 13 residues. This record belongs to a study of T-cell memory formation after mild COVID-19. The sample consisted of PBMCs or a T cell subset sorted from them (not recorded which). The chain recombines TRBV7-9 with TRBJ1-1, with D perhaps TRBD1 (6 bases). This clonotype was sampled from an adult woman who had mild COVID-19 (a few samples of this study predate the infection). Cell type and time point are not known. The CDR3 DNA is TGTGCCATACGGGACCAGGGGTACACTGAAGCTTTCTTT. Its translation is CAIRDQGYTEAFF.